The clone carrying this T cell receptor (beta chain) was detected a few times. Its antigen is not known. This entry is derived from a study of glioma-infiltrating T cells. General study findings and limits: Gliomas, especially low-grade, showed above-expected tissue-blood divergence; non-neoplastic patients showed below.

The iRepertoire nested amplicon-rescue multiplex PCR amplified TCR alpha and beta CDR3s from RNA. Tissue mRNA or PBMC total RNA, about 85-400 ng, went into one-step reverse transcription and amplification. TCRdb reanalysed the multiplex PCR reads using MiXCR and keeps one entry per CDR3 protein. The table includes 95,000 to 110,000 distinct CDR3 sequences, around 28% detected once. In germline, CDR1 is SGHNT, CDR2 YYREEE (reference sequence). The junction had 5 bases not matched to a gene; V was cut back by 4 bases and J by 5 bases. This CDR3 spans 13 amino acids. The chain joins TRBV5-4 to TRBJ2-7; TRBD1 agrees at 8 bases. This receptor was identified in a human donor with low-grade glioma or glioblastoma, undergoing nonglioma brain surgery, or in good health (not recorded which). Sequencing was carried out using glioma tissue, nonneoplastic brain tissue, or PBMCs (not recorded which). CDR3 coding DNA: TGTGCCAGCAGCCGGGACAGGCCCAACGAGCAGTACTTC. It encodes CASSRDRPNEQYF.